The rows below give T cell receptor beta chains drawn from one sample of a study of beta chain features in type 1 diabetes. TCRdb's table, derived via immunoSEQ multiplex PCR, lists solely in-frame clones and lacks some. The table records around 400,000 clones, 10% to 15% of them present only once. Sequencing was performed on naive CD4+ T cells from blood. These receptors were collected from a man between 18 and 29 years old in good health. Both conserved end residues are part of each CDR3. A D gene is named only where the DNA matches it firmly. Clone size appears in some rows only: once, few, many, or a class for an expanded clone.

.	TRBV7-2	few	TRBJ1-5	TGTGCCAGCAGCACTGGACAGCCGAATCAGCCCCAGCATTTT	CASSTGQPNQPQHF
.	TRBV7-9	.	TRBJ1-5	TGTGCCAGCAGCTCCCCGGGATCCGGCAATCAGCCCCAGCATTTT	CASSSPGSGNQPQHF
TRBD1	TRBV5-1	.	TRBJ1-5	TGCGCCAGCAGCCCTGGGACAGACAGGCAGCCCCAGCATTTT	CASSPGTDRQPQHF
.	TRBV30	few	TRBJ2-7	TGTGCCTGGAGTGTACTCGGCAGGTCCTACGAGCAGTACTTC	CAWSVLGRSYEQYF
TRBD1	TRBV7-9	few	TRBJ1-1	TGTGCCAGCAGCTTTACAGGGGACAACATCGCTGAAGCTTTCTTT	CASSFTGDNIAEAFF
.	TRBV28	few	TRBJ1-2	TGTGCCAGCAGGCCTAACCCGGGTTTCTATGGCTACACCTTC	CASRPNPGFYGYTF
.	TRBV28	few	TRBJ1-1	TGTGCCAGCAGTTCCAAGAACACTGAAGCTTTCTTT	CASSSKNTEAFF
TRBD2	TRBV27	.	TRBJ2-7	TGTGCCAGCAGTGAAGCGGGGGGGAATCTCTACGAGCAGTACTTC	CASSEAGGNLYEQYF
.	TRBV9	.	TRBJ2-7	TGTGCCAGCAGCGTAGCGGGGTCGGGGAGCTCCTACGAGCAGTACTTC	CASSVAGSGSSYEQYF
TRBD2	TRBV5-4	few	TRBJ2-5	TGTGCCAGCAGCTTGGGACTAGCGAGGGAGACCCAGTACTTC	CASSLGLARETQYF
.	TRBV5-4	.	TRBJ2-1	TGTGCCAGCAGCTTGGGCCGGCCGGGCTCCTACAATGAGCAGTTCTTC	CASSLGRPGSYNEQFF
TRBD1	TRBV5-1	.	TRBJ2-3	TGCGCCAGCAGCCCCGACAGGGAATACACAGATACGCAGTATTTT	CASSPDREYTDTQYF
.	TRBV7-2	few	TRBJ2-7	TGTGCCAGCAGCACACAGGGCTACGAGCAGTACTTC	CASSTQGYEQYF
.	TRBV4-2	.	TRBJ1-3	TGTGCCAGCAGCCAAGCGGGGAGCTCTGGAAACACCATATATTTT	CASSQAGSSGNTIYF
TRBD2	TRBV18	few	TRBJ2-1	TGTGCCAGCTCACCAAGGACTAGCGGGCACACCTACAATGAGCAGTTCTTC	CASSPRTSGHTYNEQFF
.	TRBV5-1	few	TRBJ1-2	TGCGCCAGCAGCTTGGCCGGAAGGGGAGGCTACACCTTC	CASSLAGRGGYTF
TRBD2	TRBV30	few	TRBJ2-1	TGTGCCTGGCGGGGGGGGGCGGGTGAGCAGTTCTTC	CAWRGGAGEQFF
TRBD2	TRBV9	few	TRBJ2-2	TGTGCCAGCAGCGCCGGACTAGCGGGGAACACCGGGGAGCTGTTTTTT	CASSAGLAGNTGELFF
.	TRBV30	few	TRBJ2-5	TGTGCCTGGATTGCGTACCCCGGGGAGACCCAGTACTTC	CAWIAYPGETQYF
.	TRBV5-1	few	TRBJ1-2	TGCGCCAGCAGCTTGGCCGGCAGGGAAAACTATGGCTACACCTTC	CASSLAGRENYGYTF
.	TRBV27	.	TRBJ1-5	TGTGCCAGCAGTTTGCAGGGTGCGGATCAGCCCCAGCATTTT	CASSLQGADQPQHF
.	TRBV7-2	.	TRBJ1-2	TGTGCCAGCAGCTTAGGCGGTGCCCACTATGGCTACACCTTC	CASSLGGAHYGYTF
.	TRBV4-3	few	TRBJ2-1	TGCGCCAGCAGCAAAGAGGGCATGCTAGCCTCCTACAATGAGCAGTTCTTC	CASSKEGMLASYNEQFF
TRBD1	TRBV5-4	.	TRBJ1-2	TGTGCCAGCAGCCTCGGGGACAGGGTAGCCGACGGCTACACCTTC	CASSLGDRVADGYTF
.	TRBV28	.	TRBJ2-1	TGTGCCAGCAGTTCCCCGGGTAGTAGTGATGAGCAGTTCTTC	CASSSPGSSDEQFF
.	TRBV19	few	TRBJ2-5	TGTGCCAGTAGTATGAACAGGGAGGAGACCCAGTACTTC	CASSMNREETQYF
.	TRBV15	.	TRBJ1-1	TGTGCCACCAGCACCACAGGGCTCGGGAACACTGAAGCTTTCTTT	CATSTTGLGNTEAFF
TRBD1	TRBV6-5	.	TRBJ1-1	TGTGCCAGCAGACCGACAGGGGGGAACACTGAAGCTTTCTTT	CASRPTGGNTEAFF
TRBD2	TRBV13	.	TRBJ2-3	TGTGCCAGCAGCTTAGGCCCTGGCGGGAGCGGGGGAGATACGCAGTATTTT	CASSLGPGGSGGDTQYF
.	TRBV6-5	few	TRBJ2-5	TGTGCCAGCAGTTACTCGGGGCGCCCTCGGGTGACCCAGTACTTC	CASSYSGRPRVTQYF
TRBD1	TRBV9	few	TRBJ2-5	TGTGCCAGCAGCGTCACCTCGGGACAGAAATTCAAAGAGACCCAGTACTTC	CASSVTSGQKFKETQYF
TRBD2	TRBV7-3	few	TRBJ2-5	TGTGCCAGCAGCTCCAGACTAGCGGGGGGCCAAGAGACCCAGTACTTC	CASSSRLAGGQETQYF
.	TRBV7-2	few	TRBJ1-2	TGTGCCAGCAGCAGAGAAGGACTGAGCTATGGCTACACCTTC	CASSREGLSYGYTF
TRBD1	TRBV28	.	TRBJ2-3	TGTGCCAGCAGACAGGGGGCTGAAGATACGCAGTATTTT	CASRQGAEDTQYF
.	TRBV4-3	many	TRBJ2-7	TGCGCCAGCAGCCAATTTATGGAGGGTTCCTACGAGCAGTACTTC	CASSQFMEGSYEQYF